This TCR beta chain appears in the sequencing data of a study of T-cell memory formation after mild COVID-19 (dated by TCRdb to the early 2020s). About the study as a whole: TCR sequence clusters from the two donors were found to be largely donor specific. T-cell clones expanding and contracting after mild COVID-19 in a couple of donors were tracked by longitudinal TCRalpha and TCRbeta repertoire sequencing. Two young, previously healthy adult volunteers, one female and one male, were included in the cohort. What the work shows at the level of the full study, not this receptor alone: Balanced CD4/CD8 phenotypes were observed for clones contracting from day 15 to 85, whereas a bias towards CD4+ was observed for a second wave of clones expanding from day 15 to 37. Some responding clones were detected in pre-infection memory, suggesting pre-existing cross-reactive memory T cells joined the SARS-CoV-2 response. Contracting CD4+ clones were located mainly in the CM and EM memory subsets, whereas CD8+ clones were found to be enriched in EMRA. SARS-CoV-2 specificity of the second-wave clones peaking on day 37 was not confirmed. Only a couple of mild cases were covered in the study, and larger cohorts including severe cases with pre-infection samples were considered necessary.

Inclusive of the bounding cysteine and phenylalanine, the CDR3 is 15 residues long. The only DNA kept is the CDR3, 45 bases in frame from the first base. The germline V gene encodes CDR1 SEHNR and CDR2 FQNEAQ (reference sequence). Trimming removed 3 bases from V and 3 bases from J, leaving 14 bases between the germline ends. Concerning this clonotype itself: Its antigen is currently not known. No much larger clone exists at a distance of one base, and base qualities are not known.

Ficoll-Paque density gradient centrifugation was used to isolate PBMCs. The sequencer was an Illumina NovaSeq 6000. cDNA libraries for TCRalpha and TCRbeta were prepared by 5'RACE using constant-segment primers, with sample barcodes and unique molecular identifiers added. Trizol reagent was used to extract RNA from every sample. Amplification of the libraries took two PCR steps, and the second step added a second sample barcode plus Illumina TruSeq adapters. Sequencing of the libraries was done on an Illumina NovaSeq, producing 2 x 150 bp paired-end reads. Concerning the study's data processing: Reads were demultiplexed and collapsed into UMI-guided consensus sequences with migec v1.2.7. Using mixcr v2.1.11, UMI consensuses were aligned to TRA and TRB V and J templates and then assembled into clonotypes. A clonotype was counted as expanded or contracted only when both edgeR and NoisET called the clonotype significant, with the noise models trained on biological replicates. For edgeR calls, the thresholds were a false discovery rate-adjusted p below 0.01 and a log2 fold-change of 1. As an exploratory analysis of dynamics, PCA with hierarchical clustering was applied to max-normalized trajectories of the 1000 most abundant clonotypes. The CD4 or CD8 phenotype of responding clones was assigned using the separately sequenced CD4+ and CD8+ repertoires. The public reads were run again by TCRdb, first through fastp at Q25 and then through MiXCR, and only productive beta chains were kept. Duplicate CDR3 protein sequences are folded into a single record with the most common DNA and genes. The V and J calls, along with clone size, are taken from TCRdb and not from the paper's own processing. Counted in this sample were 300,000 or so distinct CDR3 sequences; around 15% of them appeared once. The ten largest clones capture roughly 25% of the sample.

This clonotype was sampled from a man younger than 35 who had mild COVID-19 (a few samples of this study predate the infection). The sample titles of this study are shuffled in the database, so cell type and time point are left out; the donor was told from shared clones. The V gene is TRBV7-9 and the J gene is TRBJ1-2; the D gene is unclear. Sample: PBMCs or a T cell subset sorted from them (not recorded which). CDR3 sequence: CASSFGWADDYGYTF. DNA sequence: TGTGCCAGCAGCTTTGGGTGGGCCGACGACTATGGCTACACCTTC.